This TCR beta chain was identified during a study of blood T cell repertoires in COVID-19. Study overall: Donors in the United States, Italy and Spain gave samples during acute or convalescent COVID-19. T cells, B-cell-depleted T cells, or PBMCs provided the cDNA or gDNA that served as material.

Authors' processing steps: It was from reference gene primer amplification that nucleated cell counts were estimated. The protocol was immunoSEQ multiplex PCR, while the TCRdb copy is restricted to in-frame clones and leaves out a portion. D and trimming were read from the DNA, whereas the V and J calls and clone size are those reported in that table. The sample lists some 130,000 clones, more than 75% occurring once. The CDR3 sequence is 15 residues long. CDR1 is SNHLY and CDR2 is FYNNEI in the germline V gene. With V trimmed by 6 bases and J by 5 bases, 3 bases remained unmatched. The clonotype comes from a man in his fifties with active COVID-19. The gene calls are TRBV2 and TRBJ2-2; 13 nucleotides align to TRBD2. The sample comprised peripheral blood. CDR3 in DNA: TGTGCCAGCAGGGGGGGACTAGCGGGAACCGGGGAGCTGTTTTTT. This sequence encodes CASRGGLAGTGELFF.